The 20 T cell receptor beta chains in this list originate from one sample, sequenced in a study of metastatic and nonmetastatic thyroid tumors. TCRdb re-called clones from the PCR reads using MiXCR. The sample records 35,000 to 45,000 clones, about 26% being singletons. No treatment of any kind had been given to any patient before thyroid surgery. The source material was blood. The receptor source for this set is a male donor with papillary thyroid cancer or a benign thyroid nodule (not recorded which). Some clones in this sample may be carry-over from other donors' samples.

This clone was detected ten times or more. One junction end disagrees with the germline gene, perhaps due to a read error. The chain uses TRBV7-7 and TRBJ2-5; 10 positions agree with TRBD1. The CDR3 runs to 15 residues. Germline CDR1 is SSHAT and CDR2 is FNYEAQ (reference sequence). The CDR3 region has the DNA TGTGCTAGCAGCTTAAGACAGGGGGCAGGAGAGACCCAGTACTTC. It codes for CASSLRQGAGETQYF.

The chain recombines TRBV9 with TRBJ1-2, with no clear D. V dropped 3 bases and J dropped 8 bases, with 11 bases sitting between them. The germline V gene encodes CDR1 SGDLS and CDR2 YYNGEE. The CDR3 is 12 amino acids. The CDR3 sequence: CASSGSARGYTF. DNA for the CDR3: TGTGCCAGCAGCGGAAGTGCCCGCGGCTACACCTTC.

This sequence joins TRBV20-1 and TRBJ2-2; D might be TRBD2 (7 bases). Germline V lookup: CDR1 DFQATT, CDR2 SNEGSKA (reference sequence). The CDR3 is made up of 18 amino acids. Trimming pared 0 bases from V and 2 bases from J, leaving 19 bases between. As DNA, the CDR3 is TGCAGTGCTAGAGATTTAACCCGTGCGGGGGCTAACACCGGGGAGCTGTTTTTT. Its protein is CSARDLTRAGANTGELFF.

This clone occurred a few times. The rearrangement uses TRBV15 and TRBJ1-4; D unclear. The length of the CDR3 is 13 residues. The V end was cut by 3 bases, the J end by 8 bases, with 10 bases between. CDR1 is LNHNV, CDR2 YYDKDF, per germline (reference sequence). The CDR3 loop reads CATSREPREKLFF. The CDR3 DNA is TGTGCCACCAGCAGGGAACCTAGGGAAAAACTGTTTTTT. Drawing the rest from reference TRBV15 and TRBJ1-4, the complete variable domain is DAMVIQNPRYQVTQFGKPVTLSCSQTLNHNVMYWYQQKSSQAPKLLFHYYDKDFNNEADTPDNFQSRRPNTSFCFLDIRSPGLGDTAMYLCATSREPREKLFFGSGTQLSVL.

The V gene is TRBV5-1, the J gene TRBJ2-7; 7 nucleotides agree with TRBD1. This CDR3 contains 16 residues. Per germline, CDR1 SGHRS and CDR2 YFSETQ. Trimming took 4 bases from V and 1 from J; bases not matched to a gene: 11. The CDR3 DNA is TGCGCCAGCAGCCCTGCCCGGGACAGCCTATCCTACGAGCAGTACTTC. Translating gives CASSPARDSLSYEQYF.

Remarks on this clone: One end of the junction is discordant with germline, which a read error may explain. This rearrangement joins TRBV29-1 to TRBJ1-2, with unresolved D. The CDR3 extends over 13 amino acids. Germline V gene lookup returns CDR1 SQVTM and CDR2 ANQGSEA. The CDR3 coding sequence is TGCAGCGTTGATCGAGGCATGGGGTATGTCTACACCTTC. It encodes CSVDRGMGYVYTF.

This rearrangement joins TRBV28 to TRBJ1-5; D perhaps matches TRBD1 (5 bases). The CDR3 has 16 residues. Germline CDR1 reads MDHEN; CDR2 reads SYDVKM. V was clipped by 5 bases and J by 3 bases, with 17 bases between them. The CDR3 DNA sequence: TGTGCCAGCAGTATTCAACTTAGGGGAGCCAATCAGCCCCAGCATTTT. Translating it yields CASSIQLRGANQPQHF. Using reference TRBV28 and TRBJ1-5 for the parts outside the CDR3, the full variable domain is DVKVTQSSRYLVKRTGEKVFLECVQDMDHENMFWYRQDPGLGLRLIYFSYDVKMKEKGDIPEGYSVSREKKERFSLILESASTNQTSMYLCASSIQLRGANQPQHFGDGTRLSIL.

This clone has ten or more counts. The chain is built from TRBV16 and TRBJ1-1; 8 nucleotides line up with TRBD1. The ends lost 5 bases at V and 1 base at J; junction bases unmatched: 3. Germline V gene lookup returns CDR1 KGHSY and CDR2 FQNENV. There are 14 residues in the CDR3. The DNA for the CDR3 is TGTGCCAGCAGCAAAGACAGGGGGAACACTGAAGCTTTCTTT. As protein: CASSKDRGNTEAFF.

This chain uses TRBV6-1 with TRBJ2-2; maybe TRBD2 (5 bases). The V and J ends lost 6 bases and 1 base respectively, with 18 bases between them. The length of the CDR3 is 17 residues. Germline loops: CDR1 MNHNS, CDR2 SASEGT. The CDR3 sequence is CASRNKGAGKNTGELFF. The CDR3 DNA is TGTGCCAGCAGGAACAAGGGAGCCGGGAAGAACACCGGGGAGCTGTTTTTT.

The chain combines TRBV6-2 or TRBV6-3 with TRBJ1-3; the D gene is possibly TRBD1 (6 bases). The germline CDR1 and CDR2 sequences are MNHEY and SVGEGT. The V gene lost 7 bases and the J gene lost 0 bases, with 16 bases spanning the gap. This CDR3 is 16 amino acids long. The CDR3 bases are TGTGCCAGCATCTCTGGGGGCAAGGACTCTGGAAACACCATATATTTT. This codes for CASISGGKDSGNTIYF.

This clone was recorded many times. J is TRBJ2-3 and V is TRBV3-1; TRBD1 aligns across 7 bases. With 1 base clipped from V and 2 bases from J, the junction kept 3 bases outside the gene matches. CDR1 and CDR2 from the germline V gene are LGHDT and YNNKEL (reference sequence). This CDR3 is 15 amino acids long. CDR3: CASSQGQGDTDTQYF. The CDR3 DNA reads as TGTGCCAGCAGCCAAGGACAGGGCGACACAGATACGCAGTATTTT.

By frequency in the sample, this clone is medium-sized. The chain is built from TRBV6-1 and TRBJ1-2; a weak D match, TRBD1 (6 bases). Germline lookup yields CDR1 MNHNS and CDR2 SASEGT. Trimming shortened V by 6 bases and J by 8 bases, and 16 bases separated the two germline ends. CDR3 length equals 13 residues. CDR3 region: CASSAAGDRGYTF. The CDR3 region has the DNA TGTGCCAGCAGCGCCGCAGGGGATCGGGGCTACACCTTC.

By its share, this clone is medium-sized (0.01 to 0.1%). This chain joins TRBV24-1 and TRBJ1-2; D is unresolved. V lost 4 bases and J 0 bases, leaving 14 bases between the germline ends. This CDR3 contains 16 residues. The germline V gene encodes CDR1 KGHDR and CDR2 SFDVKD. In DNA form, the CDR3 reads TGTGCCACCAGTGACAACCGGGATGAAGCTAACTATGGCTACACCTTC. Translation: CATSDNRDEANYGYTF.

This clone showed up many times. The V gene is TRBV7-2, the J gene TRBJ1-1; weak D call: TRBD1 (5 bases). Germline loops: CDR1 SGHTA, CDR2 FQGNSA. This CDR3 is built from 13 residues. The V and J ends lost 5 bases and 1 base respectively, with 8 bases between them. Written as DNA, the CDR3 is TGTGCCAGCAGCCGGACAACGAACACTGAAGCTTTCTTT. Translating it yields CASSRTTNTEAFF. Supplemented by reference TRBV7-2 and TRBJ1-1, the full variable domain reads GAGVSQSPSNKVTEKGKDVELRCDPISGHTALYWYRQSLGQGLEFLIYFQGNSAPDKSGLPSDRFSAERTGGSVSTLTIQRTQQEDSAVYLCASSRTTNTEAFFGQGTRLTVV.

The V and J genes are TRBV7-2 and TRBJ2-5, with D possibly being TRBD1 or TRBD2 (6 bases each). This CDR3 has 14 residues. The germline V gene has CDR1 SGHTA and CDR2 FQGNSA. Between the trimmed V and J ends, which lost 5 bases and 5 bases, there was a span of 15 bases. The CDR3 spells CASSRSGGRETQYF. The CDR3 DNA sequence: TGTGCCAGCAGCCGTAGTGGGGGGCGCGAGACCCAGTACTTC.

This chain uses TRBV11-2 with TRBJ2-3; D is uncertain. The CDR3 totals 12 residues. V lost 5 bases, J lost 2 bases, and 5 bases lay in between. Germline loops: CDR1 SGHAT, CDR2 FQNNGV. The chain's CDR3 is CASSADTDTQYF. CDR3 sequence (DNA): TGTGCCAGCAGCGCCGACACAGATACGCAGTATTTT. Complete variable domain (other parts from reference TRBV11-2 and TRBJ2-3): EAGVAQSPRYKIIEKRQSVAFWCNPISGHATLYWYQQILGQGPKLLIQFQNNGVVDDSQLPKDRFSAERLKGVDSTLKIQPAKLEDSAVYLCASSADTDTQYFGPGTRLTVL.

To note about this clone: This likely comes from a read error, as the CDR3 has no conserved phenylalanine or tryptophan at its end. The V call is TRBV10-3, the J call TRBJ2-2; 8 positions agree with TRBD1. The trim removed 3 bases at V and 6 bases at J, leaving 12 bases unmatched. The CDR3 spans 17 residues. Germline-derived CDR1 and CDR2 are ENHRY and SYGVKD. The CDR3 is CAISELRTGQISGELFS. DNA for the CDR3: TGTGCCATCAGTGAATTAAGGACAGGGCAAATATCCGGGGAGCTGTTTTCT.

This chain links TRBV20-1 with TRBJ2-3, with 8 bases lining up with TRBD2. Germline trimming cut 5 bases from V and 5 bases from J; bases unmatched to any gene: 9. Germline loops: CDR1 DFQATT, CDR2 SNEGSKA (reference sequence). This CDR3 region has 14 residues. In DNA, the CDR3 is TGCAGTGCTTGGCTCGGGAGGGCCGGAGATACGCAGTATTTT. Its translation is CSAWLGRAGDTQYF.

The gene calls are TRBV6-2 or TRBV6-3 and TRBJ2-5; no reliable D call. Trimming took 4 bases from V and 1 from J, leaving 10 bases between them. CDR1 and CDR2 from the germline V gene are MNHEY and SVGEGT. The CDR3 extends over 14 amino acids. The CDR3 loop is CASSFSNPQETQYF. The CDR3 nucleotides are TGTGCCAGCAGTTTCTCGAACCCCCAAGAGACCCAGTACTTC.

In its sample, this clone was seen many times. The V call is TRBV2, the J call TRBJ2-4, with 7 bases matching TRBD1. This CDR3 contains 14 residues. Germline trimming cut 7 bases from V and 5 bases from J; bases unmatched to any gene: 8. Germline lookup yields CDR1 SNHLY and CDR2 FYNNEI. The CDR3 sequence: CASKEDREENIQYF. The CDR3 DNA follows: TGTGCCAGCAAGGAAGACAGGGAAGAAAACATTCAGTACTTC.